The source of this T cell receptor beta chain is a study of Ad26.COV2.S vaccination and SARS-CoV-2 variants. General study findings and limits: Placebo recipients trailed vaccine recipients in spike-specific TCR breadth. In vaccinated individuals, spike-specific CD8+ and CD4+ T cell responses reportedly displayed substantial breadth. Analyses that measured TCR breadth and depth may have underestimated total T cell responses.

V shed 2 bases and J shed 1 base, with 6 bases lying between them. This CDR3 comprises 13 residues. Germline CDR1 reads SGHTA; CDR2 reads FQGNSA. A remark on this clone: No antigen is known for it.

TCRdb's table, derived via immunoSEQ multiplex PCR, lists solely in-frame clones and lacks some. Of over 90,000 clones detected, about 78% appear once; the ten largest clones hold around 16%. The receptor was derived from a human donor who had recovered from COVID-19. The specimen comprised peripheral blood, sampled after recovery from COVID-19. The V gene is TRBV7-2, the J gene TRBJ2-7; no definite D call. CDR3 residues: CASSLTDSYEQYF. CDR3 nucleotide sequence: TGTGCCAGCAGCTTAACGGATTCCTACGAGCAGTACTTC.